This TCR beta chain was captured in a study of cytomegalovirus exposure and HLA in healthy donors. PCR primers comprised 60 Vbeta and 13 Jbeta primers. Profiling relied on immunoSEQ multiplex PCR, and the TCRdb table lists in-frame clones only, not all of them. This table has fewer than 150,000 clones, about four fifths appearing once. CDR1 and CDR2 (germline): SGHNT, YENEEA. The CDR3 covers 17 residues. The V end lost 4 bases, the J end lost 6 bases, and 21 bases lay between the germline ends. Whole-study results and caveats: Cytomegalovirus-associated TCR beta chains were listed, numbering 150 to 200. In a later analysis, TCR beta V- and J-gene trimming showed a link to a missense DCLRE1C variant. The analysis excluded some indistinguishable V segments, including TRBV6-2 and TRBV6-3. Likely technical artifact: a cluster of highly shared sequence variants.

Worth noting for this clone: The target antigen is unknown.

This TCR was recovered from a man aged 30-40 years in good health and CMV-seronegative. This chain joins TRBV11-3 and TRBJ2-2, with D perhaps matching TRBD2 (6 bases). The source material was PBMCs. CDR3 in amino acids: CASSSPPSLGGAGELFF. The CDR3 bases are TGTGCCAGCAGCTCACCCCCTTCCCTGGGGGGTGCCGGGGAGCTGTTTTTT.